Listed here are 19 T cell receptor beta chains from one sample, sequenced in a study of shared clonotypes between healthy human individuals (dated by TCRdb to 2018 to 2021). To prepare the library, the immunoSEQ multiplex PCR assay was applied. TCRdb took this table from immuneACCESS and kept in-frame rearrangements with V and J called. Such tables lack part of the clones; where checked against another copy, unresolved V genes explain under half of the gap, and the rest is unexplained. In all, the sample holds 2,500,000 or so clones, and 93% of those were seen once. Of the sample, roughly 0.39% falls within the top ten clones. Sequenced sample: naive CD4+ T cells from PBMCs. The sample's cell subset or site label is to be understood as: CD45RA+ positively selected. The receptors stem from a man between 18 and 29 years old in good health. Some clones in this sample may be carry-over from other donors' samples.

Only a few counts were recorded for this clone. Here the CDR3 reads CAWSKVEVNTEAFF. For the CDR3, the DNA is TGTGCCTGGAGTAAGGTCGAGGTGAACACTGAAGCTTTCTTT. The chain combines TRBV30 with TRBJ1-1; unclear D gene. There are 14 residues in the CDR3. The germline gives CDR1 GTSNPN, CDR2 SVGIG (reference sequence). The germline V and J ends were trimmed by 2 bases and 0 bases, with 10 bases remaining between them. The full variable domain, rest sourced from reference TRBV30 and TRBJ1-1, is SQTIHQWPATLVQPVGSPLSLECTVEGTSNPNLYWYRQAAGRGLQLLFYSVGIGQISSEVPQNLSASRPQDRQFILSSKKLLLSDSGFYLCAWSKVEVNTEAFFGQGTRLTVV.

The J gene is TRBJ1-2, the V gene TRBV7-9; the D gene is possibly TRBD1 (6 bases). From germline, CDR1 is SEHNR and CDR2 FQNEAQ (reference sequence). The V end was cut by 2 bases, the J end by 7 bases, with 14 bases between. CDR3 length: 14 amino acids. This CDR3 is CASSLPGAIRGYTF. DNA of the CDR3: TGTGCCAGCAGCTTACCGGGGGCTATACGTGGCTACACCTTC.

The V and J genes are TRBV18 and TRBJ2-1; 11 nucleotides align to TRBD2. V lost 2 bases, J lost 8 bases, and 8 bases stayed unmatched. This CDR3 is built from 16 residues. Germline V CDR1 and CDR2: KGHSH, LQKENI. The CDR3 loop is CASSPLAGGPGDEQFF. The CDR3 region has the DNA TGTGCCAGCTCACCATTAGCGGGAGGGCCGGGGGATGAGCAGTTCTTC.

The V and J genes are TRBV6-1 and TRBJ2-1; 12 positions agree with TRBD2. Germline trimming cut 5 bases from V and 8 bases from J; bases unmatched to any gene: 1. The CDR3 has 13 amino acids. The germline V gene encodes CDR1 MNHNS and CDR2 SASEGT. CDR3 residues: CASSLAGGDEQFF. The CDR3, as DNA: TGTGCCAGCAGTCTAGCGGGAGGGGATGAGCAGTTCTTC.

This clone was seen a single time. J is TRBJ1-2 and V is TRBV28, with TRBD1 identical over 11 bases. Germline V gives CDR1 MDHEN, CDR2 SYDVKM. There are 17 residues in the CDR3. With 5 bases clipped from V and 4 bases from J, the junction kept 12 bases outside the gene matches. CDR3 sequence reads: CASSGRTGGAFAYGYTF. CDR3 bases: TGTGCCAGCAGTGGAAGGACAGGGGGCGCGTTTGCCTATGGCTACACCTTC.

CDR3 DNA sequence: TGCGCCAGCAGCCAAGAATACTCTGGAAACACCATATATTTT. Its protein is CASSQEYSGNTIYF. The V and J genes are TRBV4-3 and TRBJ1-3; D is unclear. The CDR3 runs to 14 residues. Germline assignment: CDR1 LGHNA and CDR2 YSLEER. V was trimmed by 0 bases and J by 0 bases, leaving 3 bases between them.

The chain recombines TRBV7-3 with TRBJ2-3; D is perhaps TRBD2 (6 bases). With 7 bases removed from V and 0 bases from J, the gap between germline ends came to 14 bases. The CDR3 is 15 residues long. Per germline, CDR1 SGHTA and CDR2 FQGTGA. The CDR3 loop is CASTPGGTSTDTQYF. CDR3 nucleotide sequence: TGTGCCAGCACCCCCGGCGGGACTAGCACAGATACGCAGTATTTT. Full variable domain (rest looked up from reference TRBV7-3 and TRBJ2-3): GAGVSQTPSNKVTEKGKYVELRCDPISGHTALYWYRQSLGQGPEFLIYFQGTGAADDSGLPNDRFFAVRPEGSVSTLKIQRTERGDSAVYLCASTPGGTSTDTQYFGPGTRLTVL.

The chain recombines TRBV10-3 with TRBJ2-7; tentatively, D is TRBD1 or TRBD2 (6 bases each). Germline loops: CDR1 ENHRY, CDR2 SYGVKD. This CDR3 spans 13 amino acids. The V and J ends lost 8 bases and 5 bases respectively, with 16 bases between them. The CDR3 loop reads CAIGGRGTDEQYF. CDR3 in DNA: TGTGCCATCGGGGGGCGGGGTACCGACGAGCAGTACTTC.

This sequence joins TRBV6-4 and TRBJ2-2; D uncertain. CDR1 is MRHNA and CDR2 is SNTAGT in the germline V gene. This CDR3 contains 15 residues. V was pared by 2 bases and J by 5 bases, with 12 bases between. In DNA form, the CDR3 reads TGTGCCAGCAGTGACGGCCTATTTCAAACCGGGGAGCTGTTTTTT. Its translation is CASSDGLFQTGELFF.

The CDR3 is CASGATSGRITDNEQFF. The CDR3 coding sequence is TGTGCCAGCGGGGCGACTAGCGGGAGGATTACAGACAATGAGCAGTTCTTC. This chain joins TRBV5-4 and TRBJ2-1, with 13 nucleotides matching TRBD2. The germline gives CDR1 SGHNT, CDR2 YYREEE (reference sequence). The CDR3 contains 17 residues. Trimming cost V 7 bases and J 5 bases; bases outside gene matches: 12.

This sequence joins TRBV7-6 and TRBJ1-4; D unclear. CDR1 and CDR2 from the germline V gene are SGHVS and FNYEAQ. Trimming removed 2 bases at V and 0 bases at J, with 7 bases between. The CDR3 sequence is 15 residues long. The CDR3 loop is CASSLSDATNEKLFF. In DNA form, the CDR3 reads TGTGCCAGCAGCTTATCGGACGCAACTAATGAAAAACTGTTTTTT.

This clone was seen once. V usage is TRBV27 and J usage is TRBJ2-7; a possible D gene is TRBD2 (5 bases). Trimming shortened V by 5 bases and J by 2 bases, and 16 bases separated the two germline ends. Germline CDR1 MNHEY, CDR2 SMNVEV (reference sequence). This CDR3 spans 15 amino acids. CDR3 DNA sequence: TGTGCCAGCAGTCCCCGGCCGGGGAAAACCTACGAGCAGTACTTC. It yields the protein CASSPRPGKTYEQYF.

The chain combines TRBV28 with TRBJ2-3, with a weak D call TRBD1 (6 bases). Trimming cost V 7 bases and J 0 bases, with 8 bases left between them. Germline V gene lookup returns CDR1 MDHEN and CDR2 SYDVKM. The CDR3 covers 13 residues. CDR3 protein: CASNRVSTDTQYF. The CDR3 DNA reads as TGTGCCAGCAACAGGGTGAGCACAGATACGCAGTATTTT. The entire variable domain, with the rest obtained from reference TRBV28 and TRBJ2-3, is as follows: DVKVTQSSRYLVKRTGEKVFLECVQDMDHENMFWYRQDPGLGLRLIYFSYDVKMKEKGDIPEGYSVSREKKERFSLILESASTNQTSMYLCASNRVSTDTQYFGPGTRLTVL.

The genes are TRBV7-3 and TRBJ2-1; 10 positions agree with TRBD2. CDR3 size: 15 residues. Germline lookup yields CDR1 SGHTA and CDR2 FQGTGA. The V segment lost 5 bases and the J segment 7 bases; nucleotides outside the gene matches: 8. The CDR3: CASSPIAGGLNEQFF. DNA for the CDR3: TGTGCCAGCAGCCCGATAGCGGGAGGATTGAATGAGCAGTTCTTC.

The J gene is TRBJ2-1, the V gene TRBV5-1; D ambiguous. CDR3 length equals 15 residues. CDR1 SGHRS and CDR2 YFSETQ come from the germline V gene. V gave up 0 bases and J gave up 1 base, with 8 bases separating them. The CDR3 loop is CASSLDTVSYNEQFF. In nucleotides, the CDR3 is TGCGCCAGCAGCTTGGACACGGTATCCTACAATGAGCAGTTCTTC.

This chain uses TRBV5-1 with TRBJ2-7; either TRBD1 or TRBD2 may fit D (7 bases each). The germline gives CDR1 SGHRS, CDR2 YFSETQ. The CDR3 has 16 residues. V shed 0 bases and J shed 4 bases, with 17 bases lying between them. This CDR3 is CASSLGGLADRYEQYF. CDR3 nucleotide sequence: TGCGCCAGCAGCTTGGGAGGCCTAGCGGACAGGTACGAGCAGTACTTC.

The V gene is TRBV7-2, the J gene TRBJ2-7; TRBD1 matches at 10 bases. This CDR3 region has 15 residues. Germline V CDR1 and CDR2: SGHTA, FQGNSA. V trimming: 5 bases; J trimming: 2 bases; junction bases outside the gene matches: 6. CDR3 residues: CASSKGTGAPYEQYF. DNA of the CDR3: TGTGCCAGCAGCAAGGGGACAGGGGCCCCCTACGAGCAGTACTTC.

This chain uses TRBV7-9 with TRBJ1-3; 8 bases map to TRBD1. CDR3 length equals 16 residues. V shed 8 bases, J shed 4 bases, and the junction held 13 bases outside the gene matches. The germline V gene encodes CDR1 SEHNR and CDR2 FQNEAQ (reference sequence). The CDR3 region has the DNA TGTGCCAGCGCCCCAGGGGGCCTCCTTCTCGGAAACACCATATATTTT. This sequence encodes CASAPGGLLLGNTIYF.

The CDR3 spells CASSRAGYNEKLFF. CDR3 bases: TGTGCCAGTTCCCGGGCAGGTTATAATGAAAAACTGTTTTTT. The rearrangement links TRBV6-6 to TRBJ1-4; the D is unclear. Germline V gene sequence: CDR1 MNHNY, CDR2 SVGAGI (reference sequence). CDR3 length: 14 amino acids. V was shortened by 9 bases and J by 4 bases, with 15 bases between the two germline ends.